A single sample gave rise to the 5 T cell receptor beta chains below, sequenced in a study of blood T cell repertoires in COVID-19. Assay used: immunoSEQ multiplex PCR; TCRdb lists only in-frame clones, some missing. The sample consists of about 80,000 clones, 60% to 80% of them appearing once. The sequenced sample was peripheral blood. The receptors originated from a man in his 60s with COVID-19, enrolled during active disease.

V gene TRBV6-6 combines with J gene TRBJ1-4, with TRBD1 identical over 7 bases. This CDR3 is built from 16 residues. The V gene end was trimmed by 5 bases and the J gene end by 4 bases; junction bases not matched to a gene: 10. The V gene's germline CDR1 is MNHNY and CDR2 SVGAGI (reference sequence). The CDR3 here is CASSGGGQRLNEKLFF. The CDR3 nucleotides are TGTGCCAGCAGTGGTGGGGGACAGCGGCTTAATGAAAAACTGTTTTTT.

V and J are TRBV3-1 (or the pseudogene TRBV3-2) and TRBJ2-2; possible D gene TRBD2, 5 bases. There are 18 residues in the CDR3. V lost 4 bases, J lost 2 bases, and 20 bases lay in between. Looked up from germline, CDR1 is LGHDT and CDR2 is YNNKEL (reference sequence). CDR3 nucleotides: TGTGCCAGCAGCCGAGCTTTTTCGGGAAATGAAAACACCGGGGAGCTGTTTTTT. Translated, it gives CASSRAFSGNENTGELFF.

This chain uses TRBV6-6 with TRBJ1-1, with D possibly TRBD1 on 5 matching bases. The germline V gene has CDR1 MNHNY and CDR2 SVGAGI (reference sequence). CDR3 length: 15 residues. The germline V and J ends were trimmed by 8 bases and 5 bases, with 21 bases remaining between them. In DNA form, the CDR3 reads TGTGCCAGCGGGGAGGGGTCCACATGGGGGACTGAAGCTTTCTTT. Protein: CASGEGSTWGTEAFF.

V and J are TRBV7-3 and TRBJ1-1, with D perhaps TRBD1 (6 bases). The CDR3 consists of 13 residues. Germline V lookup: CDR1 SGHTA, CDR2 FQGTGA. V was shortened by 1 base and J by 7 bases, with 10 bases between the two germline ends. The CDR3 bases are TGTGCCAGCAGCTTAAGGGCAGGGGATGAAGCTTTCTTT. It translates to CASSLRAGDEAFF. The variable domain in full, with the rest retrieved from reference TRBV7-3 and TRBJ1-1, is GAGVSQTPSNKVTEKGKYVELRCDPISGHTALYWYRQSLGQGPEFLIYFQGTGAADDSGLPNDRFFAVRPEGSVSTLKIQRTERGDSAVYLCASSLRAGDEAFFGQGTRLTVV.

This chain connects TRBV6-5 to TRBJ2-1; the D gene is possibly TRBD2 (6 bases). Germline CDR1 is MNHEY and CDR2 is SVGAGI. Trimming stripped 6 bases from V and 3 bases from J, with 15 bases between. This CDR3 is built from 15 residues. The CDR3 here is CASRDSSAIYNEQFF. The CDR3 region has the DNA TGTGCCAGCAGAGATTCTAGCGCCATCTACAATGAGCAGTTCTTC.